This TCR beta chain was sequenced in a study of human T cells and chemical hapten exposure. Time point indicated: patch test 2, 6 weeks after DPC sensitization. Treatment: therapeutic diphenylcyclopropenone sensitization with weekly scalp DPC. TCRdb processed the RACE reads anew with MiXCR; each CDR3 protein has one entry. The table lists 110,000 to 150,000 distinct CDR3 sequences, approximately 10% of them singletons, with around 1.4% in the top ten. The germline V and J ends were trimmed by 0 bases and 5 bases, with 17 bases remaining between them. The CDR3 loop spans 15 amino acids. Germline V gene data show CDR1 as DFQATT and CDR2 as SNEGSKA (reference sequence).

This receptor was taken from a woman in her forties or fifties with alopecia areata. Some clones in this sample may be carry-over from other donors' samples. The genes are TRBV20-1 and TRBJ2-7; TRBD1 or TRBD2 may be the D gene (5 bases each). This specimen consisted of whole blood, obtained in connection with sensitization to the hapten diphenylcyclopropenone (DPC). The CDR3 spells CSARDQAGRIHEQYF. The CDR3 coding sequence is TGCAGTGCTAGAGATCAGGCAGGGAGAATCCACGAGCAGTACTTC.